This paragraph covers one TCR beta chain sequence. Profiled with immunoSEQ multiplex PCR; TCRdb holds only in-frame clones, not every one. The top ten hold less than 7.5% of the sample, which has approximately 190,000 clones, 88% seen once. This record belongs to a study of blood T cell repertoires in COVID-19. Study at large: T cells, B-cell-depleted T cells, or PBMCs provided the cDNA or gDNA that served as material.

This TCR came from a woman aged 40 to 50 who had recovered from COVID-19. Sequenced sample: peripheral blood.

The CDR3: CASSLADPPGSNTEAFF. The CDR3 DNA sequence: TGTGCCAGCAGCTTAGCCGATCCCCCAGGATCGAACACTGAAGCTTTCTTT. V gene TRBV11-2 combines with J gene TRBJ1-1; D not resolved. The V and J ends lost 1 base and 1 base respectively, with 16 bases between them. This CDR3 is built from 17 residues. Germline assignment: CDR1 SGHAT and CDR2 FQNNGV.